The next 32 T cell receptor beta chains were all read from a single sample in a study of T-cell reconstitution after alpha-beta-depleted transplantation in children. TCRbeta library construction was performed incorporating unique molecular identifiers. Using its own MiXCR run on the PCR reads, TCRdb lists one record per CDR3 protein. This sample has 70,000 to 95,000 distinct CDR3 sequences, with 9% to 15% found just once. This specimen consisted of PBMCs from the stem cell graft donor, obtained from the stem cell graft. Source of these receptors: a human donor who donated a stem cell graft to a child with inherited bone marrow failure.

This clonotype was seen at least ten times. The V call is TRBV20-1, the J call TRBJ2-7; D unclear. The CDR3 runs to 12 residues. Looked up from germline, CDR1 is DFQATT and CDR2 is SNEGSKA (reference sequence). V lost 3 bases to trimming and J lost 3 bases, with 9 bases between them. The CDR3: CSARALDYEQYF. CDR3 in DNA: TGCAGTGCTAGGGCTCTAGACTACGAGCAGTACTTC.

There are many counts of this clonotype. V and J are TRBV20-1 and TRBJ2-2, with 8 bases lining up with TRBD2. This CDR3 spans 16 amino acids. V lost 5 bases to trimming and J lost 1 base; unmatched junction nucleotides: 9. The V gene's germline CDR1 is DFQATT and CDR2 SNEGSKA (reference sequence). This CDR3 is CSAPRDSGMNTGELFF. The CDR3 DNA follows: TGCAGTGCTCCCCGGGATAGCGGGATGAACACCGGGGAGCTGTTTTTT.

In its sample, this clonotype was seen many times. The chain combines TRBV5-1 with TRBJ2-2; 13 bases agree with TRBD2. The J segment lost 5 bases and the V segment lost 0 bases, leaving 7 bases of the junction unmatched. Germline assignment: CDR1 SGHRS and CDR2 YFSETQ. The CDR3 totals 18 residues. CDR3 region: CASSLVRGLAGRTGELFF. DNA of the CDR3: TGCGCCAGCAGCTTGGTGAGGGGACTAGCGGGAAGGACCGGGGAGCTGTTTTTT.

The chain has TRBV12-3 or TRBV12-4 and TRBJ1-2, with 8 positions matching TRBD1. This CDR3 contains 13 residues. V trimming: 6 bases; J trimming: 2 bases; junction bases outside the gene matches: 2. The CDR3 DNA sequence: TGTGCCAGCAGGACAGGGGCGAACTATGGCTACACCTTC. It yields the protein CASRTGANYGYTF.

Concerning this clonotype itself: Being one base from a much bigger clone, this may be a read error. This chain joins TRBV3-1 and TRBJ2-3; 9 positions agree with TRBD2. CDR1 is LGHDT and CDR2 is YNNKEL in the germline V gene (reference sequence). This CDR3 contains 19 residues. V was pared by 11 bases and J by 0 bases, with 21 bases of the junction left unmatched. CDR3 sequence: CARNYGGRDAAASTDTQYF. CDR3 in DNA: TGTGCCCGCAACTATGGCGGGAGGGACGCCGCCGCCAGCACAGATACGCAGTATTTT.

The CDR3 DNA sequence: TGTGCCAGCAGTTTTTTAGCGCTCGGGACAGATACGCAGTATTTT. Protein: CASSFLALGTDTQYF. The chain carries TRBV28 and TRBJ2-3, with D possibly matching TRBD2 (5 bases). The CDR3 extends over 15 amino acids. The germline V gene has CDR1 MDHEN and CDR2 SYDVKM. Trimming removed 3 bases from V and 3 bases from J, with 13 bases in between.

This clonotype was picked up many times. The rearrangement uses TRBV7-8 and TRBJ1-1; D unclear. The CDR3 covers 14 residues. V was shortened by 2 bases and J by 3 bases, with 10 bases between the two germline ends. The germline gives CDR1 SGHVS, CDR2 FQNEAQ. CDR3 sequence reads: CASSLNLLDTEAFF. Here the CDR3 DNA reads TGTGCCAGCAGCTTAAACCTCCTGGACACTGAAGCTTTCTTT.

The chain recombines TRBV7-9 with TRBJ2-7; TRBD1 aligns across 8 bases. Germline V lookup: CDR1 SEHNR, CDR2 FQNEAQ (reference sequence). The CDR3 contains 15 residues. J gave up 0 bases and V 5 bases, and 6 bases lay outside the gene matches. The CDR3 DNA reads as TGTGCCAGCAGCGGGGACAGGATTAGCTCCTACGAGCAGTACTTC. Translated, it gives CASSGDRISSYEQYF.

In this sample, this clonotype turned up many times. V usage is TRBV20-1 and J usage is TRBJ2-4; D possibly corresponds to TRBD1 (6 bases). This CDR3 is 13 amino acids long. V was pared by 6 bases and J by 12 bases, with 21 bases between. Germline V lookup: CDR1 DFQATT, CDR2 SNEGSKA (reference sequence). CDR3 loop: CSAPLGARGAQYF. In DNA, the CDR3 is TGCAGTGCCCCCCTGGGGGCCAGGGGAGCTCAGTACTTC.

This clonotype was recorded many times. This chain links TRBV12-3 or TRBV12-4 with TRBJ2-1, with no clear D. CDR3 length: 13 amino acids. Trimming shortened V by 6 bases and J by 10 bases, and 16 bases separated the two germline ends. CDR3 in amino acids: CASSKPGLQEQFF. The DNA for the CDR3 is TGTGCCAGCAGCAAACCCGGGCTACAGGAGCAGTTCTTC.

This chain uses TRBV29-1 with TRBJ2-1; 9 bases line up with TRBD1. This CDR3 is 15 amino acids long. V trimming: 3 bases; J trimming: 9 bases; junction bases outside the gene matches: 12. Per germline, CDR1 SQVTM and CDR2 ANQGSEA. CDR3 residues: CSVEGPGTGFFEQFF. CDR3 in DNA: TGCAGCGTTGAGGGACCCGGGACAGGGTTTTTTGAGCAGTTCTTC.

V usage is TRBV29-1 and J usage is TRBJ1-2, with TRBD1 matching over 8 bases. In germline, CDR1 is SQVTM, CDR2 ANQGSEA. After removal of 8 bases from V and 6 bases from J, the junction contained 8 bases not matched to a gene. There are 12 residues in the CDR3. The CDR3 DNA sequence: TGCAGCAGCGTACAGGGGGACCATGGCTACACCTTC. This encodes CSSVQGDHGYTF.

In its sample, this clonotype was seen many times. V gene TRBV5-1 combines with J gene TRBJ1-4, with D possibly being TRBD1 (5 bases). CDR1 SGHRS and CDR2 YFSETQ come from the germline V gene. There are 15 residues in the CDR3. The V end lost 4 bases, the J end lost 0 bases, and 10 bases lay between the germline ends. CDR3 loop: CASSDIQATNEKLFF. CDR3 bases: TGCGCCAGCAGCGATATACAGGCAACTAATGAAAAACTGTTTTTT.

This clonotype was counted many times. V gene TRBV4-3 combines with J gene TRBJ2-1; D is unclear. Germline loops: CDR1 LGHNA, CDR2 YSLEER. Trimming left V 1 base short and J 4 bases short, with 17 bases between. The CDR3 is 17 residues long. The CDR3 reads CASSQGVATGLYNEQFF. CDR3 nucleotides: TGCGCCAGCAGCCAAGGGGTGGCGACGGGCTTGTACAATGAGCAGTTCTTC.

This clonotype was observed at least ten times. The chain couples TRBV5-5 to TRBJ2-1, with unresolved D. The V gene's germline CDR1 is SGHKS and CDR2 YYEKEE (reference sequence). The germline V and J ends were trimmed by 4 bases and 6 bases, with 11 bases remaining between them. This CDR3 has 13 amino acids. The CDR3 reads CASSGPRSNEQFF. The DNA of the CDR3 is TGTGCCAGCAGCGGCCCAAGGTCCAATGAGCAGTTCTTC.

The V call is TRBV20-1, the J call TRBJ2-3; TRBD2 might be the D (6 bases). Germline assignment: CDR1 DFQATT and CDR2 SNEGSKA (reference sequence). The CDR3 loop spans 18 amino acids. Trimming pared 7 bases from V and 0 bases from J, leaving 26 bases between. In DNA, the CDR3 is TGCAGTGTCTGGGGCCTGGTTGCGGGATTCTCTAGCACAGATACGCAGTATTTT. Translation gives CSVWGLVAGFSSTDTQYF.

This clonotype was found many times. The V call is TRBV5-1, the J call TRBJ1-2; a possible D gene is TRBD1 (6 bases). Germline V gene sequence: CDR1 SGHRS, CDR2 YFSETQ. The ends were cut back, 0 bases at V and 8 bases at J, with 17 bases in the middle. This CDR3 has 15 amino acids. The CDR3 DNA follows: TGCGCCAGCAGCTTGGTAGGGGGGGGCCCTGAGGGCTACACCTTC. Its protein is CASSLVGGGPEGYTF.

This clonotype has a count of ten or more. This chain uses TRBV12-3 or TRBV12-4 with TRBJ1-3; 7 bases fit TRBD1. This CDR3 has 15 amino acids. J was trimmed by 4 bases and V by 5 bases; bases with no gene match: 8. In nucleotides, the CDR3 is TGTGCCAGCAGTCCACAGGGGCCGGGAGGAAACACCATATATTTT. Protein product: CASSPQGPGGNTIYF.

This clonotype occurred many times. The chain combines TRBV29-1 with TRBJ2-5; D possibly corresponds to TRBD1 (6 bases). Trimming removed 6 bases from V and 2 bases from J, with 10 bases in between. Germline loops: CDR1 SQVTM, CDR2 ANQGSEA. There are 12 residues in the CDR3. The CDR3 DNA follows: TGCAGCGTCGCAGGGGCGCAAGAGACCCAGTACTTC. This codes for CSVAGAQETQYF. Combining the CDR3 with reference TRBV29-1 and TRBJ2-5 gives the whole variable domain SAVISQKPSRDICQRGTSLTIQCQVDSQVTMMFWYRQQPGQSLTLIATANQGSEATYESGFVIDKFPISRPNLTFSTLTVSNMSPEDSSIYLCSVAGAQETQYFGPGTRLLVL.

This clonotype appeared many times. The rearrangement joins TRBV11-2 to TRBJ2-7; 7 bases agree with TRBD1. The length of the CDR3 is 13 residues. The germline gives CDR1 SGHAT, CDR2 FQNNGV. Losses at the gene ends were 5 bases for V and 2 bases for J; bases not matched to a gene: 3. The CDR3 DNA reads TGTGCCAGCAGCCAAGGGGGCCCCTACGAGCAGTACTTC. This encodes CASSQGGPYEQYF.

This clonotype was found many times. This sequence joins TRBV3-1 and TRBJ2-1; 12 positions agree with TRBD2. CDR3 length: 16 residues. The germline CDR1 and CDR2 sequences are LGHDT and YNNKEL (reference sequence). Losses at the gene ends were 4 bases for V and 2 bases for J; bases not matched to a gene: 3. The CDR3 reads CASSLTSGGPYNEQFF. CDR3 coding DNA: TGTGCCAGCAGCCTGACTAGCGGGGGTCCCTACAATGAGCAGTTCTTC.

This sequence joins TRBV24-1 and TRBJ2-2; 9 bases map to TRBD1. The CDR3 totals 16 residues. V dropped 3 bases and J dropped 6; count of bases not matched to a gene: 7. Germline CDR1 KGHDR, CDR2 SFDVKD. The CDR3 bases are TGTGCCACCAGTGATACCCGGGACAGGGTGGCCGGGGAGCTGTTTTTT. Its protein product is CATSDTRDRVAGELFF.

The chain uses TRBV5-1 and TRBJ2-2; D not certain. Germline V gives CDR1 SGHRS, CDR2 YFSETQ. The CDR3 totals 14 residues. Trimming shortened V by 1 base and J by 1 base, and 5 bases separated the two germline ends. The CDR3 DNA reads TGCGCCAGCAGCTTGTTGTTGAACACCGGGGAGCTGTTTTTT. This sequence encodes CASSLLLNTGELFF. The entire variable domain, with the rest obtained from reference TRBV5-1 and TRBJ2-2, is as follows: KAGVTQTPRYLIKTRGQQVTLSCSPISGHRSVSWYQQTPGQGLQFLFEYFSETQRNKGNFPGRFSGRQFSNSRSEMNVSTLELGDSALYLCASSLLLNTGELFFGEGSRLTVL.

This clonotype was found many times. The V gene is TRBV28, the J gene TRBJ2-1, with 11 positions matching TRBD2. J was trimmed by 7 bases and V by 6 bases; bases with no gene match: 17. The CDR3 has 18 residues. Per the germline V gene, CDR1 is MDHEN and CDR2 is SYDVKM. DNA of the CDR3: TGTGCCAGCAGCAACTACCCCCCCTTGGGACTAGCGGAGAATGAGCAGTTCTTC. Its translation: CASSNYPPLGLAENEQFF. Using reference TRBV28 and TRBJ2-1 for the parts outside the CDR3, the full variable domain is DVKVTQSSRYLVKRTGEKVFLECVQDMDHENMFWYRQDPGLGLRLIYFSYDVKMKEKGDIPEGYSVSREKKERFSLILESASTNQTSMYLCASSNYPPLGLAENEQFFGPGTRLTVL.

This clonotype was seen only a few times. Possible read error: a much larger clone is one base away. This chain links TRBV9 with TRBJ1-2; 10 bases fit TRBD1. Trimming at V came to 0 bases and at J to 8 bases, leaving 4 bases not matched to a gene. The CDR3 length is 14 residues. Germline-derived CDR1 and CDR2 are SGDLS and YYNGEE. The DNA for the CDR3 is TGTGCCAGCAGCGTAGGGACAGGGGGGTGGGGCTACACCTTC. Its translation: CASSVGTGGWGYTF.

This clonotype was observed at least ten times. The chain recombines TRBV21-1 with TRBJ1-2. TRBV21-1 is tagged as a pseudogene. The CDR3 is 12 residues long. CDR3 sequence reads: CASSSGEGGYTF. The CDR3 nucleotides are TGTGCCAGCAGTTCCGGGGAGGGAGGCTACACCTTC.

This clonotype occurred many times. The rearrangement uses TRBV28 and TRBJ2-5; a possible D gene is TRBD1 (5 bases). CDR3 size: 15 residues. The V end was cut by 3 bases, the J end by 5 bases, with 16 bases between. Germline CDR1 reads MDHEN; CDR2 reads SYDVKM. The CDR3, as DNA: TGTGCCAGCAGTTTCCCACAGGCTGGCCTGGAGACCCAGTACTTC. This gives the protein CASSFPQAGLETQYF.

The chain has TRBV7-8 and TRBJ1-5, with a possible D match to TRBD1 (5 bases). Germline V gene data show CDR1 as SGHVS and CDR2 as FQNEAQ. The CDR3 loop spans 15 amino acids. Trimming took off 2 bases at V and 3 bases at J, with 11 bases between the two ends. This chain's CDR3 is CASSLQGRPNQPQHF. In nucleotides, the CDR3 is TGTGCCAGCAGCTTACAGGGTAGGCCCAATCAGCCCCAGCATTTT.

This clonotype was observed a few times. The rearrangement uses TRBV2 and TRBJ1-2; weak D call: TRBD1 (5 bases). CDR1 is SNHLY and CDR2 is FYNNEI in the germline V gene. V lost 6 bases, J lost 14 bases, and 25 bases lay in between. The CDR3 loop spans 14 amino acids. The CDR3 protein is CASSLPQARGRETF. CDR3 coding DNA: TGTGCCAGCAGCCTTCCCCAGGCTAGGGGCCGGGAGACCTTC.

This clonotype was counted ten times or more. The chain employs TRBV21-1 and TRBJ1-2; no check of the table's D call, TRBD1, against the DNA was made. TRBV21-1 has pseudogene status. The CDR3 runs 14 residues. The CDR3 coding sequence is TGTGCCAGCAGCAAAGGGTCCAGGGAGTATGGCTACACCTTC. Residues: CASSKGSREYGYTF.

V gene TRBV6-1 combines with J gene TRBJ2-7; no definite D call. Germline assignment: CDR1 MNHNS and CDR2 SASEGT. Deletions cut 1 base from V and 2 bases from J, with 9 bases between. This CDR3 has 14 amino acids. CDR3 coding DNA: TGTGCCAGCAGTGAAGAAACGGTGACCTACGAGCAGTACTTC. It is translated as CASSEETVTYEQYF.

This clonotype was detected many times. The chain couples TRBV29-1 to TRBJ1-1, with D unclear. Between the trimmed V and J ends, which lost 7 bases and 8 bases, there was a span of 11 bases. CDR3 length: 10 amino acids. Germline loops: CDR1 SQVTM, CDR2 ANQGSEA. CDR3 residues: CSATGPEAFF. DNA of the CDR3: TGCAGCGCGACCGGACCCGAAGCTTTCTTT.